This T cell receptor beta chain came from a study of regulatory T cells (dated by TCRdb to 2017 to 2018). About the study as a whole: T-cell receptor beta repertoires of sorted regulatory, conventional CD4+ and CD8+ T cells were compared between CD3G-deficient patients and healthy controls.

The multiplex PCR relied on 52 forward TRBV primers and 13 reverse TRBJ primers, and amplification bias was corrected through assay-based and computational methods. Within the immunoSEQ assay, multiplex PCR amplified rearranged TRB loci from genomic DNA. TRB amplicons were sequenced on an Illumina HiSeq platform. The published analysis was carried out like this. Raw sequences were error-filtered and aligned to reference gene sequences by custom algorithms, then analyzed with the immunoSEQ online tools. Frequencies of productive and nonproductive TRB rearrangements were evaluated among both unique and total sequences. Hydrophobicity and amino acid composition of residues 6 and 7 within the TRB CDR3 were used to estimate the potential for self-reactivity. For group comparisons, t tests, Mann-Whitney tests or two-way ANOVA were performed in Prism software. TCRdb carries this immuneACCESS record with in-frame sequences only. Its versions omit some clonotypes, under half of them owing to an unresolved V gene in the studies checked, with the rest unexplained. V, J and clone size are taken as reported in that table, and D and trimming were inferred from the DNA itself. Present in this sample are 17,000 or so clones, roughly 90% of which were seen just once. The ten largest clones capture roughly 32% of the sample.

After removal of 4 bases from V and 2 bases from J, the junction retains 8 bases not matched to a gene. Looking up the germline V gene yields CDR1 SGDLS and CDR2 YYNGEE. The CDR3 goes from the cysteine to the phenylalanine over 18 residues. The kept DNA is CDR3 alone, 54 bases in frame from the first base. About this clone: No cognate antigen has been identified for it. Base qualities are missing; no much larger clone stands one base away.

Beyond this particular receptor, the publication reports: Patient-derived CD8+ T cells showed a nonsignificant trend toward reduced Shannon entropy compared with control CD8+ cells. In patients, repertoires had restricted unique TRB V-J pairs and skewed V and J gene usage, with regulatory T cells showing the most marked changes.

Evidence of autoimmunity was present in all CD3G-deficient patients, and the autoimmunity was more severe in two of the patients. At testing, patients were between 2 and 39 years old and showed lower naive and higher memory CD4+ and CD8+ T-cell proportions. The patient group comprised more than 5 individuals with CD3G deficiency. An international network of physicians across the United States, Europe and Asia provided the patient samples and clinical data. Peripheral blood mononuclear cells were isolated by Ficoll density separation. CD3+ CD8+ CD4- T cells were isolated using a FACSAria cell sorter.

Rearrangement joined TRBV9 to TRBJ2-2; 13 bases in the middle match TRBD2. The TCR originated in a person aged 18 to 29 with CD3G deficiency. The sequencing input was CD8+ T cells sorted from blood. The CDR3 here reads CASSTGLAGAVNTGELFF. The DNA sequence is TGTGCCAGCAGCACAGGACTAGCGGGGGCCGTAAACACCGGGGAGCTGTTTTTT.